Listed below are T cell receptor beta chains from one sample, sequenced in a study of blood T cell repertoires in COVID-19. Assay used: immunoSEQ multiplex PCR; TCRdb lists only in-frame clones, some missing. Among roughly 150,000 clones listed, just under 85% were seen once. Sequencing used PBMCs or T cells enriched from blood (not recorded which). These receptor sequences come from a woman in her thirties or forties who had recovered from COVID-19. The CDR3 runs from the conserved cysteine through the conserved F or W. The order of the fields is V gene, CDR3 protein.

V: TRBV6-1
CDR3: CASSEAGAAFF

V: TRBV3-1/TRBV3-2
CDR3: CASSQRGYQPQHF

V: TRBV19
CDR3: CASSIDAGGYEQYF

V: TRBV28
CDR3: CASRAGGNEQFF

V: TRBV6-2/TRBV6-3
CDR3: CASSYSRSGPQETQYF

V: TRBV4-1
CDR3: CASKLTRTSGGTDSSYEQYF

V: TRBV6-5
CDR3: CASSPQPDSHQPQHF

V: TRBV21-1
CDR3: CASSRPGTSGRSSYNEQFF

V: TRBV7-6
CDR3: CASSMPYRDRLSGANVLTF

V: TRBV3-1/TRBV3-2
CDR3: CASSQARGRDQETQYF

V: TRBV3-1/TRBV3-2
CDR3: CASSQGGPGNTIYF

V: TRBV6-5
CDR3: CASSNRGGNTIYF

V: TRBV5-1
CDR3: CASSSQIAREAFF

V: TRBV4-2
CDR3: CASSQGTSGGASNEQFF

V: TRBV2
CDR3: CASVKDSPQGNEQFF

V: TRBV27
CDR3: CASSSVRGTEAFF

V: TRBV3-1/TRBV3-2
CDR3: CASSPSGGADNEQFF

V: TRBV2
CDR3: CASSELGGADEQYF